Following are 14 T cell receptor beta chains from one sample sequenced in a study of cytomegalovirus exposure and HLA in healthy donors. The PCR was carried out with 60 Vbeta primers and 13 Jbeta primers. Only in-frame clones appear in the TCRdb table, and some are missing; sequencing was by immunoSEQ multiplex PCR. This table has some 130,000 clones, roughly 85% appearing once. Material: PBMCs. Receptors were obtained from a man aged 40-49 years in good health and CMV-seropositive.

Regarding this clone: A far larger clone lies a single base away; this is likely a read error. Other DNA sequences from this sample encode an identical CDR3 as well. The chain has TRBV5-1 and TRBJ2-7; weak D call: TRBD2 (6 bases). Germline V gene lookup returns CDR1 SGHRS and CDR2 YFSETQ. V shed 7 bases and J shed 3 bases, with 17 bases lying between them. CDR3 length: 14 amino acids. CDR3 in DNA: TGCGCCAGCGGACTGTGGGGGGTGATCTACGAGCAGTACTTC. Encoded protein: CASGLWGVIYEQYF.

This clone was found a few times. The V and J genes are TRBV19 and TRBJ2-6; a possible D gene is TRBD1 (6 bases). With 6 bases removed from V and 0 bases from J, the gap between germline ends came to 15 bases. The CDR3 sequence is 17 residues long. Germline CDR1 LNHDA, CDR2 SQIVND (reference sequence). The CDR3 loop is CASSKDSGSSGANVLTF. The CDR3 nucleotides read TGTGCCAGTAGCAAGGACAGTGGCAGCTCTGGGGCCAACGTCCTGACTTTC. Based on the CDR3 plus reference TRBV19 and TRBJ2-6, the full variable domain is DGGITQSPKYLFRKEGQNVTLSCEQNLNHDAMYWYRQDPGQGLRLIYYSQIVNDFQKGDIAEGYSVSREKKESFPLTVTSAQKNPTAFYLCASSKDSGSSGANVLTFGAGSRLTVL.

The chain couples TRBV10-1 to TRBJ1-4; 9 nucleotides match TRBD1. J was trimmed by 5 bases and V by 3 bases; bases with no gene match: 4. The CDR3 is 15 residues long. CDR1 and CDR2 (germline): WNHNN, SYGVQD (reference sequence). This chain's CDR3 is CASSDAGTGNEKLFF. DNA of the CDR3: TGCGCCAGCAGTGATGCCGGGACAGGGAATGAAAAACTGTTTTTT.

The chain has TRBV15 and TRBJ2-5; D uncertain. CDR1 is LNHNV, CDR2 YYDKDF, per germline (reference sequence). This CDR3 spans 13 amino acids. The V and J ends lost 0 bases and 5 bases respectively, with 7 bases between them. The CDR3, as DNA: TGTGCCACCAGCAGAGATAGCTCGGAGACCCAGTACTTC. It encodes CATSRDSSETQYF.

As concerns this clone: One end of the junction fails to match germline, which may point to a read error. The chain carries TRBV7-9 and TRBJ1-2; D gene unclear. CDR1 and CDR2 from the germline V gene are SEHNR and FQNEAQ (reference sequence). The CDR3 is 12 residues long. The CDR3 DNA reads TGTTCCAGCAGCCCCGGAGGCGGTGGCTACACCTTC. Translation: CSSSPGGGGYTF.

J is TRBJ1-4 and V is TRBV5-1; D perhaps matches TRBD1 (6 bases). Trimming shortened V by 4 bases and J by 8 bases, and 18 bases separated the two germline ends. Germline CDR1 SGHRS, CDR2 YFSETQ. The CDR3 is 15 residues long. CDR3 sequence: CASSPGQQASEKLFF. The DNA for the CDR3 is TGCGCCAGCAGCCCCGGACAGCAAGCCTCCGAAAAACTGTTTTTT.

This rearrangement joins TRBV27 to TRBJ2-7; tentatively, D is TRBD1 (6 bases). The CDR3 spans 13 residues. The V gene's germline CDR1 is MNHEY and CDR2 SMNVEV (reference sequence). V shed 4 bases and J shed 1 base, with 8 bases lying between them. CDR3 loop: CASSWTVSYEQYF. CDR3 coding DNA: TGTGCCAGCAGTTGGACAGTTTCCTACGAGCAGTACTTC.

The chain joins TRBV5-1 to TRBJ2-7; D remains unclear. Trimming removed 0 bases at V and 5 bases at J, with 3 bases between. The CDR3 runs 11 residues. Germline loops: CDR1 SGHRS, CDR2 YFSETQ. CDR3 coding DNA: TGCGCCAGCAGCTTGGAGCACGAGCAGTACTTC. It yields the protein CASSLEHEQYF. The full variable domain, rest sourced from reference TRBV5-1 and TRBJ2-7, is KAGVTQTPRYLIKTRGQQVTLSCSPISGHRSVSWYQQTPGQGLQFLFEYFSETQRNKGNFPGRFSGRQFSNSRSEMNVSTLELGDSALYLCASSLEHEQYFGPGTRLTVT.

Points on this clone: The sample has other DNA sequences that encode this CDR3 too. V is TRBV7-9 and J is TRBJ2-7; 7 bases fit TRBD1. The V gene end was trimmed by 5 bases and the J gene end by 4 bases; junction bases not matched to a gene: 2. The V gene's germline CDR1 is SEHNR and CDR2 FQNEAQ (reference sequence). The CDR3 length is 12 residues. The CDR3 DNA reads as TGTGCCAGCAGCGCACAGGGGTACGAGCAGTACTTC. Translated: CASSAQGYEQYF.

The chain is built from TRBV30 and TRBJ2-5; D not certain. This CDR3 contains 15 residues. Germline values: CDR1 GTSNPN, CDR2 SVGIG (reference sequence). Trimming took off 2 bases at V and 5 bases at J, with 18 bases between the two ends. The CDR3 coding sequence is TGTGCCTGGAGTTTTCCAGTTAGCCTCTCGGAGACCCAGTACTTC. Translation gives CAWSFPVSLSETQYF.

The chain couples TRBV5-6 to TRBJ1-2; tentative D call: TRBD1 (6 bases). Germline CDR1 SGHDT, CDR2 YYEEEE. The V gene lost 5 bases and the J gene lost 1 base, with 15 bases spanning the gap. The length of the CDR3 is 15 residues. CDR3 coding DNA: TGTGCCAGCAGGGCGGGGGGCTCAATTAACTATGGCTACACCTTC. This encodes CASRAGGSINYGYTF.

V usage is TRBV28 and J usage is TRBJ1-5; no clear D. The CDR3 is 15 residues long. Germline lookup yields CDR1 MDHEN and CDR2 SYDVKM. V lost 2 bases, J lost 0 bases, and 8 bases lay in between. CDR3 in DNA: TGTGCCAGCAGTTTAGGAGGGAATAGCAATCAGCCCCAGCATTTT. This gives the protein CASSLGGNSNQPQHF.

V gene TRBV19 combines with J gene TRBJ2-7, with D tentatively TRBD2 (7 bases). CDR1 is LNHDA and CDR2 is SQIVND in the germline V gene (reference sequence). Trimming took 1 base from V and 1 from J, leaving 14 bases between them. The length of the CDR3 is 16 residues. For the CDR3, the DNA is TGTGCCAGTAGTATAGCGGGAGGAGGGACATCCTACGAGCAGTACTTC. The encoded protein is CASSIAGGGTSYEQYF.

The V gene is TRBV9, the J gene TRBJ2-7; tentative D call: TRBD1 (5 bases). CDR3 size: 15 residues. The V end was cut by 4 bases, the J end by 0 bases, with 14 bases between. CDR1 and CDR2 from the germline V gene are SGDLS and YYNGEE. DNA for the CDR3: TGTGCCAGCAGCCTCAGGGCTGGTAGCTCCTACGAGCAGTACTTC. It yields the protein CASSLRAGSSYEQYF.